This entry lists 17 T cell receptor beta chains sequenced from one sample in a study of T cells after yellow fever vaccination. TCRdb used MiXCR to reprocess the 5' RACE reads, holding one entry per CDR3 protein. The sample lists approximately 580,000 distinct CDR3 sequences, about a sixth occurring once. Sequenced here: PBMCs, sampled 5 to 6 days after the first yellow fever vaccination. All receptors derive from a man aged 18 to 30 who received the YFV17D yellow fever vaccine.

This clonotype was observed a handful of times. The rearrangement links TRBV11-2 to TRBJ2-7; TRBD1 matches at 8 bases. With 5 bases clipped from V and 4 bases from J, the junction kept 7 bases outside the gene matches. The CDR3 has 14 residues. From germline, CDR1 is SGHAT and CDR2 FQNNGV. CDR3 loop: CASSTRDRLYEQYF. The CDR3 region has the DNA TGTGCCAGCAGCACAAGGGACAGGCTTTACGAGCAGTACTTC.

The sample holds many counts of this clonotype. V usage is TRBV7-8 and J usage is TRBJ2-1, with a tentative D call TRBD1 (5 bases). The CDR3 consists of 15 residues. Germline V CDR1 and CDR2: SGHVS, FQNEAQ. V dropped 5 bases and J dropped 2 bases, with 13 bases sitting between them. In DNA form, the CDR3 reads TGTGCCAGCAGCCCAAGGGGTGATCCCTACAATGAGCAGTTCTTC. It is translated as CASSPRGDPYNEQFF. Drawing the rest from reference TRBV7-8 and TRBJ2-1, the complete variable domain is GAGVSQSPRYKVAKRGQDVALRCDPISGHVSLFWYQQALGQGPEFLTYFQNEAQLDKSGLPSDRFFAERPEGSVSTLKIQRTQQEDSAVYLCASSPRGDPYNEQFFGPGTRLTVL.

V gene TRBV29-1 combines with J gene TRBJ2-5, with 9 bases that match TRBD2. V trimming: 3 bases; J trimming: 2 bases; junction bases outside the gene matches: 7. Per germline, CDR1 SQVTM and CDR2 ANQGSEA. The CDR3 is made up of 15 amino acids. The CDR3 DNA reads TGCAGCGTTGACCCTAGCGGGGATCCACAAGAGACCCAGTACTTC. Amino acid sequence: CSVDPSGDPQETQYF.

Only a few counts were recorded for this clonotype. The V gene is TRBV7-6, the J gene TRBJ1-5; D gene unclear. This CDR3 comprises 14 residues. CDR1 is SGHVS and CDR2 is FNYEAQ in the germline V gene. Trimming pared 1 base from V and 7 bases from J, leaving 11 bases between. CDR3 amino acids: CASSLEVGSQPQHF. The CDR3 coding sequence is TGTGCCAGCAGCTTAGAGGTAGGGTCCCAGCCCCAGCATTTT.

J is TRBJ2-5 and V is TRBV20-1; TRBD2 might be the D (7 bases). Germline V gene sequence: CDR1 DFQATT, CDR2 SNEGSKA (reference sequence). The V end lost 0 bases, the J end lost 2 bases, and 13 bases lay between the germline ends. The length of the CDR3 is 15 residues. CDR3 in amino acids: CSARDAGGPQETQYF. The CDR3 DNA follows: TGCAGTGCTAGAGATGCCGGGGGGCCACAAGAGACCCAGTACTTC.

In its sample, this clonotype was seen a few times. V usage is TRBV6-1 and J usage is TRBJ2-5; the match to TRBD1 covers 9 bases. The CDR3 length is 14 residues. The V segment lost 5 bases and the J segment 5 bases; nucleotides outside the gene matches: 6. Germline CDR1 is MNHNS and CDR2 is SASEGT. The CDR3: CASSTRTGEETQYF. DNA for the CDR3: TGTGCCAGCAGTACCCGGACAGGGGAGGAGACCCAGTACTTC.

The V gene is TRBV6-1, the J gene TRBJ1-4, with D unresolved. CDR3 length: 14 amino acids. The germline V and J ends were trimmed by 6 bases and 8 bases, with 16 bases remaining between them. Germline CDR1 MNHNS, CDR2 SASEGT. The CDR3 region is CASSSPRIGEKLFF. In DNA form, the CDR3 reads TGTGCCAGCAGCTCCCCCCGCATAGGGGAAAAACTGTTTTTT.

This clonotype was recorded a few times. V usage is TRBV19 and J usage is TRBJ1-6, with 7 bases matching TRBD1. The CDR3 runs 16 residues. V shed 1 base and J 6 bases; nucleotides not matched to a gene: 6. Germline lookup yields CDR1 LNHDA and CDR2 SQIVND (reference sequence). The CDR3 is CASSIGAWDSNSPLHF. CDR3 sequence (DNA): TGTGCCAGTAGTATAGGCGCGTGGGACAGTAATTCACCCCTCCACTTT. The full variable domain, completed using reference TRBV19 and TRBJ1-6, is DGGITQSPKYLFRKEGQNVTLSCEQNLNHDAMYWYRQDPGQGLRLIYYSQIVNDFQKGDIAEGYSVSREKKESFPLTVTSAQKNPTAFYLCASSIGAWDSNSPLHFGNGTRLTVT.

This clonotype occurred a few times. CDR3 DNA: TGCAGCGTTCTGAAGGACCTGCAGACCCAGTACTTC. It is translated as CSVLKDLQTQYF. The chain carries TRBV29-1 and TRBJ2-5; D is unresolved. This CDR3 spans 12 amino acids. Germline loops: CDR1 SQVTM, CDR2 ANQGSEA. V was pared by 5 bases and J by 6 bases, with 13 bases between. Together with reference TRBV29-1 and TRBJ2-5, the CDR3 gives the full variable domain: SAVISQKPSRDICQRGTSLTIQCQVDSQVTMMFWYRQQPGQSLTLIATANQGSEATYESGFVIDKFPISRPNLTFSTLTVSNMSPEDSSIYLCSVLKDLQTQYFGPGTRLLVL.

The table lists this clonotype with a few counts. This chain uses TRBV7-6 with TRBJ2-5; D not certain. In germline, CDR1 is SGHVS, CDR2 FNYEAQ. V lost 0 bases, J lost 5 bases, and 10 bases lay in between. This CDR3 has 14 amino acids. CDR3 residues: CASSLARRRETQYF. The CDR3 DNA follows: TGTGCCAGCAGCTTAGCGCGCCGTCGGGAGACCCAGTACTTC.

This clonotype was detected a few times. This sequence joins TRBV6-9 and TRBJ2-1; possibly TRBD2 for D (5 bases). The V end lost 2 bases, the J end lost 2 bases, and 10 bases lay between the germline ends. There are 15 residues in the CDR3. Germline V CDR1 and CDR2: MNHGY, SVAAGI. CDR3 bases: TGTGCCAGCAGTTATCACCTAGCCGCCTACAATGAGCAGTTCTTC. It codes for CASSYHLAAYNEQFF.

This clonotype was found a few times. The chain joins TRBV12-3 or TRBV12-4 to TRBJ1-4; the D gene is possibly TRBD1 (5 bases). Trimming took off 6 bases at V and 4 bases at J, with 12 bases between the two ends. This CDR3 has 14 amino acids. DNA for the CDR3: TGTGCCAGCAGCAGGCGACAGTATAATGAAAAACTGTTTTTT. Encoded protein: CASSRRQYNEKLFF.

This clonotype was counted between two and nine times. DNA for the CDR3: TGCAGCGTTGGAGGGGCGGGGGGGCTAGACAATGAGCAGTTCTTC. This translates into CSVGGAGGLDNEQFF. V and J are TRBV29-1 and TRBJ2-1; 9 bases agree with TRBD2. Germline CDR1 reads SQVTM; CDR2 reads ANQGSEA. CDR3 length: 15 residues. V was clipped by 4 bases and J by 5 bases; unmatched bases: 9.

The chain couples TRBV2 to TRBJ2-5, with 10 bases matching TRBD1. The germline CDR1 and CDR2 sequences are SNHLY and FYNNEI. V lost 6 bases, J lost 5 bases, and 6 bases stayed unmatched. The CDR3 spans 14 residues. CDR3 DNA: TGTGCCAGCAGGCCGGGACAGGGGTGGGAGACCCAGTACTTC. It codes for CASRPGQGWETQYF.

The chain links TRBV6-1 to TRBJ1-2; D not certain. Germline V gives CDR1 MNHNS, CDR2 SASEGT. V lost 6 bases and J 2 bases, leaving 16 bases between the germline ends. This CDR3 contains 15 residues. CDR3 in DNA: TGTGCCAGCAGGTTTCAGGTGCGGGGAAACTATGGCTACACCTTC. Translating gives CASRFQVRGNYGYTF.

A few counts support this clonotype. The V and J genes are TRBV7-8 and TRBJ2-1; perhaps TRBD2 as D (6 bases). CDR1 and CDR2 (germline): SGHVS, FQNEAQ. CDR3 size: 14 residues. With 6 bases removed from V and 10 bases from J, the gap between germline ends came to 19 bases. The CDR3 loop is CASSSTRLSFEQFF. The DNA of the CDR3 is TGTGCCAGCAGTTCGACTAGATTATCCTTCGAGCAGTTCTTC.

This clonotype has more than one count but fewer than ten. This sequence joins TRBV6-1 and TRBJ2-5; 11 bases are a match to TRBD2. Germline loops: CDR1 MNHNS, CDR2 SASEGT. This CDR3 is 14 amino acids long. Losses at the gene ends were 4 bases for V and 5 bases for J; bases not matched to a gene: 3. The DNA for the CDR3 is TGTGCCAGCAGTGCCGGGACTAGCGGTGAGACCCAGTACTTC. Its protein product is CASSAGTSGETQYF.